The clone carrying this T cell receptor (beta chain) was observed at least ten times. The data are from a study of chronic HIV infection and antiretroviral therapy. CDR1 MDHEN and CDR2 SYDVKM come from the germline V gene. V lost 0 bases to trimming and J lost 9 bases, with 9 bases between them. The CDR3 extends over 12 amino acids. TCRdb ran MiXCR on the 5' RACE reads and lists one entry per CDR3 protein. The data contain 39,000 or so distinct CDR3 sequences, about 8.1% of them singletons. This chain uses TRBV28 with TRBJ2-7; possibly TRBD2 for D (5 bases). The sequence was obtained from an adult who had HIV and had not received antiretroviral therapy, or was an uninfected healthy control (not recorded which). The sample taken for sequencing was peripheral blood. Written as DNA, the CDR3 is TGTGCCAGCAGTTTATGGGGCCGGGGGCAGTACTTC. This codes for CASSLWGRGQYF.